Listed below are T cell receptor beta chains from one sample, sequenced in a study of immune evolution from preneoplasia to lung adenocarcinoma. Some clones are missing from TCRdb's copy, which holds only in-frame ones; the method was immunoSEQ multiplex PCR. Altogether roughly 3,500 clones are present, 75% to 80% being singletons, with the ten largest covering more than 13%. Sequencing input: FFPE minimally invasive lung adenocarcinoma tissue. These receptors were collected from a person between 55 and 80 years old with lung adenocarcinoma. Each CDR3 is given with its conserved first and last residue. The D gene is left open where the match is weak. Clone size appears in some rows only: once, few, many, or a class for an expanded clone.

abundance	len	j_gene	d_gene	v_gene	CDR3aa	CDR3nt
NA	14	TRBJ1-1	TRBD1	TRBV5-1	CASSQDRGSFEAFF	TGCGCCAGCAGCCAGGACAGGGGGTCCTTTGAAGCTTTCTTT
once	15	TRBJ2-7	TRBD1	TRBV6-6	CASSYRTGKDHEQYF	TGTGCCAGCAGTTACCGGACAGGGAAAGATCACGAGCAGTACTTC
once	15	TRBJ2-7	NA	TRBV4-2	CASSLTGNLQGEQYF	TGTGCCAGCAGCTTGACAGGCAACCTACAAGGGGAGCAGTACTTC
NA	16	TRBJ2-7	TRBD2	TRBV5-4	CASSHPTSGRAYEQYF	TGTGCCAGCAGTCACCCGACTAGCGGGAGGGCCTACGAGCAGTACTTC
NA	14	TRBJ2-7	TRBD1	TRBV7-8	CASSLSGTGGEQYF	TGTGCCAGCAGCTTGTCCGGGACAGGCGGCGAGCAGTACTTC
once	12	TRBJ1-5	NA	TRBV6-4	CASIQPNQPQHF	TGTGCCAGCATCCAGCCCAATCAGCCCCAGCATTTT
few	13	TRBJ1-2	NA	TRBV28	CASSLYPGNGYTF	TGTGCCAGCAGTTTATATCCGGGAAATGGCTACACCTTC
NA	16	TRBJ2-6	NA	TRBV11-3	CASSSQTHSGANVLTF	TGTGCCAGCAGCTCCCAGACACACTCTGGGGCCAACGTCCTGACTTTC
NA	20	TRBJ2-6	TRBD2	TRBV7-2	CASSLATGTSGRSGANVLTF	TGTGCCAGCAGCTTAGCGACCGGGACTAGCGGGAGGAGTGGGGCCAACGTCCTGACTTTC
NA	10	TRBJ1-3	NA	TRBV12-5	CASGLNTIYF	TGTGCTAGTGGTTTGAACACCATATATTTT
once	12	TRBJ1-4	NA	TRBV6-6	CASSKDGEKLFF	TGTGCCAGCAGCAAGGACGGAGAAAAACTGTTTTTT
NA	14	TRBJ2-5	NA	TRBV7-8	CASRSRGAQETQYF	TGTGCCAGCAGGTCCCGCGGGGCGCAAGAGACCCAGTACTTC
NA	15	TRBJ2-5	NA	TRBV30	CAWSEGPGSQETQYF	TGTGCCTGGAGTGAAGGGCCAGGGTCACAAGAGACCCAGTACTTC
NA	15	TRBJ1-2	TRBD1	TRBV5-1	CASSSQIGQGRGYTF	TGCGCCAGCAGCTCTCAAATTGGACAGGGACGTGGCTACACCTTC
NA	12	TRBJ1-1	NA	TRBV5-1	CASSLEGVEAFF	TGCGCCAGCAGCTTGGAGGGGGTTGAAGCTTTCTTT
NA	14	TRBJ2-1	TRBD2	TRBV9	CASSAPGLSNEQFF	TGTGCCAGCAGCGCCCCGGGACTAAGTAATGAGCAGTTCTTC
few	13	TRBJ2-2	NA	TRBV28	CASSLFFTGELFF	TGTGCCAGCAGTTTATTTTTTACCGGGGAGCTGTTTTTT
few	14	TRBJ2-7	NA	TRBV7-9	CASSSTTGYYEQYF	TGTGCCAGCAGTTCTACAACCGGTTACTACGAGCAGTACTTC
NA	15	TRBJ2-3	NA	TRBV12-2	CASLREGASLDTQYF	TGTGCAAGTCTCCGGGAAGGGGCCTCTTTAGATACGCAGTATTTT
NA	12	TRBJ1-2	NA	TRBV27	CASRRAGYGYTF	TGTGCCAGCCGGAGGGCAGGCTATGGCTACACCTTC
NA	13	TRBJ1-5	NA	TRBV7-2	CASSPGWGQPQHF	TGTGCCAGCAGCCCTGGTTGGGGTCAGCCCCAGCATTTT
NA	14	TRBJ1-2	TRBD1	TRBV19	CATSRQGANYGYTF	TGTGCCACTTCCAGACAGGGGGCTAACTATGGCTACACCTTC
NA	14	TRBJ2-7	NA	TRBV6-5	CASSLTTTSYEQYF	TGTGCCAGCAGTTTGACTACAACATCCTACGAGCAGTACTTC
NA	18	TRBJ2-3	TRBD2	TRBV5-4	CVSSLEGSGRADTDTQYF	TGTGTCAGCAGCTTGGAGGGTAGCGGGAGGGCCGACACAGATACGCAGTATTTT
NA	15	TRBJ2-3	TRBD2	TRBV6-1	CASSEGGSQTDTQYF	TGTGCCAGCAGTGAAGGCGGGAGTCAAACAGATACGCAGTATTTT
once	13	TRBJ1-2	NA	TRBV6-1	CASSDGMNHGYTF	TGTGCCAGCAGTGATGGGATGAATCATGGCTACACCTTC
NA	14	TRBJ1-1	NA	TRBV7-9	CASRLPGEYTEAFF	TGTGCCAGCAGACTACCAGGGGAGTACACTGAAGCTTTCTTT
NA	11	TRBJ2-3	NA	TRBV5-1	CASSFLDTQYF	TGCGCCAGCAGCTTCTTAGATACGCAGTATTTT
NA	13	TRBJ2-2	NA	TRBV19	CASSTDLTGELFF	TGTGCCAGTAGTACCGATCTCACCGGGGAGCTGTTTTTT
NA	15	TRBJ1-2	NA	TRBV5-1	CASSSREGGVYGYTF	TGCGCCAGCAGCTCCCGGGAGGGAGGCGTCTATGGCTACACCTTC
NA	14	TRBJ1-2	TRBD1	TRBV30	CAWSAQTGFYGYTF	TGTGCCTGGAGCGCCCAGACAGGGTTCTATGGCTACACCTTC
few	14	TRBJ1-4	NA	TRBV6-5	CASRSQGRNEKLFF	TGTGCCAGCAGATCCCAGGGGCGTAATGAAAAACTGTTTTTT
NA	13	TRBJ1-2	TRBD1	TRBV25-1	CASSPGGSRGYTF	TGTGCCAGCTCACCAGGGGGCTCGCGGGGCTACACCTTC
NA	19	TRBJ2-3	TRBD2	TRBV5-1	CASSLRSGGASPSTDTQYF	TGCGCCAGCAGCTTGAGGAGCGGGGGGGCCTCCCCTAGCACAGATACGCAGTATTTT
NA	18	TRBJ2-2	TRBD2	TRBV5-4	CASSSRGLAGGGTGELFF	TGTGCCAGCAGCTCCAGGGGACTAGCGGGAGGGGGCACCGGGGAGCTGTTTTTT
NA	16	TRBJ2-4	NA	TRBV10-3	CAISEFEGLAKNIQYF	TGTGCCATCAGTGAGTTTGAGGGACTAGCCAAAAACATTCAGTACTTC
NA	13	TRBJ2-6	NA	TRBV2	CASNLAEANVLTF	TGTGCCAGCAACCTTGCGGAGGCCAACGTCCTGACTTTC
NA	14	TRBJ2-2	NA	TRBV10-2	CASSDKARTGELFF	TGCGCCAGCAGTGACAAAGCGCGCACCGGGGAGCTGTTTTTT
NA	11	TRBJ1-1	NA	TRBV5-4	CASSPPPEAFF	TGTGCCAGCAGCCCCCCCCCTGAAGCTTTCTTT
NA	14	TRBJ2-7	NA	TRBV28	CASSLTPGIYEQYF	TGTGCCAGCAGTTTAACCCCGGGAATCTACGAGCAGTACTTC
NA	13	TRBJ1-5	NA	TRBV27	CASSLRGNQPQHF	TGTGCCAGCAGTTTGCGGGGAAATCAGCCCCAGCATTTT
NA	13	TRBJ2-5	NA	TRBV7-9	CASMAGATETQYF	TGTGCCAGCATGGCGGGGGCGACGGAGACCCAGTACTTC